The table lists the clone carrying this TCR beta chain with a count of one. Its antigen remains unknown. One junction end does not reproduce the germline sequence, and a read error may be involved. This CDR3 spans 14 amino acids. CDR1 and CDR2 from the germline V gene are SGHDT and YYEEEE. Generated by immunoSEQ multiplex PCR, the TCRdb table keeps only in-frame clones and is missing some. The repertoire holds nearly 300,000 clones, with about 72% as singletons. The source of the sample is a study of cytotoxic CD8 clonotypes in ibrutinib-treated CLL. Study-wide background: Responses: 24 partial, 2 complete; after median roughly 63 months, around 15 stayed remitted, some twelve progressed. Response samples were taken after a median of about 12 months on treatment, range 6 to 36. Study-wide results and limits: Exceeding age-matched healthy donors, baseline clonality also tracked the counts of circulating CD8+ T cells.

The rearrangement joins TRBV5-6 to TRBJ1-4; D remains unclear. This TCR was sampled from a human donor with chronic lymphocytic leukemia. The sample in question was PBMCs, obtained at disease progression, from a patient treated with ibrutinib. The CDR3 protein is CASSLGSRNEKLFF. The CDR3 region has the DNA TGTGCCAGCAGTTTGGGGAGCCGTAATGAAAAACTGTTTTTT.